One sample yielded the 21 T cell receptor beta chains listed below, sequenced in a study of CD8 T cells in ankylosing spondylitis. These receptors' targets are unknown. TCRdb itself ran the 5' RACE reads through MiXCR, one entry per CDR3 protein. The sample includes just under 550,000 distinct CDR3 sequences, about 13% seen only once; the top ten take under 7.5%. Study-wide results and limits: Made up of eight or nine highly homologous variants, a TCR beta motif appeared characteristic of ankylosing spondylitis blood.

The material sequenced was blood, either unsorted or a sorted T cell fraction (not recorded which). These receptors were obtained from a male donor with ankylosing spondylitis.

There are a few counts of this clonotype. The gene calls are TRBV5-1 and TRBJ1-1, with TRBD1 identical over 8 bases. The V and J ends lost 6 bases and 6 bases, in that order; junction bases with no gene match: 13. The CDR3 sequence is 15 residues long. Germline V lookup: CDR1 SGHRS, CDR2 YFSETQ. The CDR3: CASIVRTGTFAEAFF. The CDR3 DNA follows: TGCGCCAGCATAGTCAGGACAGGGACTTTCGCTGAAGCTTTCTTT.

The chain carries TRBV13 and TRBJ2-1; 11 nucleotides match TRBD2. The CDR3 loop spans 15 amino acids. The V and J ends lost 3 bases and 9 bases, in that order; junction bases with no gene match: 7. Looked up from germline, CDR1 is PRHDT and CDR2 is FYEKMQ (reference sequence). In DNA, the CDR3 is TGTGCCAGCAGCTTTAGCGGGAGGGCTGTTAGTGAGCAGTTCTTC. Its translation: CASSFSGRAVSEQFF.

This clonotype was picked up a small number of times. This rearrangement joins TRBV5-6 to TRBJ2-1; perhaps TRBD1 as D (6 bases). The CDR3 runs to 12 residues. Germline V gene data show CDR1 as SGHDT and CDR2 as YYEEEE. Deletions cut 1 base from V and 10 bases from J, with 9 bases between. CDR3 in amino acids: CASSLRDTEQFF. The CDR3 DNA reads TGTGCCAGCAGCTTGAGGGACACAGAGCAGTTCTTC.

This clonotype was counted a few times. V is TRBV28 and J is TRBJ1-4; possibly TRBD1 for D (5 bases). Between the trimmed V and J ends, which lost 5 bases and 4 bases, there was a span of 14 bases. This CDR3 is built from 15 residues. Germline values: CDR1 MDHEN, CDR2 SYDVKM. The CDR3 sequence is CASSPVGGFNEKLFF. CDR3 coding DNA: TGTGCCAGCAGTCCGGTTGGGGGATTTAATGAAAAACTGTTTTTT.

This clonotype was observed a few times. The chain employs TRBV27 and TRBJ2-1, with 8 positions matching TRBD1. CDR1 and CDR2 (germline): MNHEY, SMNVEV (reference sequence). Trimming at V came to 6 bases and at J to 4 bases, leaving 8 bases not matched to a gene. CDR3 size: 15 residues. CDR3 loop: CASRLDRGVYNEQFF. The CDR3 DNA reads as TGTGCCAGCAGACTAGACAGGGGCGTGTACAATGAGCAGTTCTTC.

This clonotype was seen a few times. A junction boundary mismatches the germline segment, possibly from a read error. J is TRBJ2-1 and V is TRBV2; TRBD1 matches at 10 bases. CDR1 is SNHLY and CDR2 is FYNNEI in the germline V gene. The CDR3 has 17 residues. The CDR3 nucleotides read TGTGCCAGCAGACCGGGACAGGGGTCTCGATCCTCCAATGAGCAGTTCTTC. It specifies CASRPGQGSRSSNEQFF.

This sequence joins TRBV11-2 and TRBJ2-4, with unresolved D. This CDR3 has 14 residues. CDR1 and CDR2 (germline): SGHAT, FQNNGV. The V gene lost 5 bases and the J gene lost 1 base, with 9 bases spanning the gap. In DNA, the CDR3 is TGTGCCAGCAGCCCCCGGAGTGCCAAAAACATTCAGTACTTC. Translated: CASSPRSAKNIQYF.

Many counts were recorded for this clonotype. V usage is TRBV29-1 and J usage is TRBJ2-1, with 12 bases matching TRBD2. V lost 5 bases and J lost 9; bases outside the gene matches: 8. This CDR3 has 14 amino acids. Looked up from germline, CDR1 is SQVTM and CDR2 is ANQGSEA. The CDR3 loop is CSVSTSGRMGEQFF. In nucleotides, the CDR3 is TGCAGCGTTTCCACTAGCGGGAGGATGGGTGAGCAGTTCTTC.

This clonotype was detected ten times or more. The V and J genes are TRBV5-1 and TRBJ2-1; D not resolved. V gave up 1 base and J gave up 2 bases, with 7 bases separating them. The CDR3 length is 14 residues. Germline CDR1 reads SGHRS; CDR2 reads YFSETQ. CDR3 sequence reads: CASSLTGTYNEQFF. In nucleotides, the CDR3 is TGCGCCAGCAGCTTGACCGGTACCTACAATGAGCAGTTCTTC.

This clonotype was counted only a few times. The CDR3 is CASSFRGTSGISDTQYF. The CDR3 region has the DNA TGCGCCAGCAGCTTTCGGGGGACTAGCGGGATCTCAGATACGCAGTATTTT. The V gene is TRBV5-1, the J gene TRBJ2-3; 13 nucleotides line up with TRBD2. The V gene's germline CDR1 is SGHRS and CDR2 YFSETQ. Trimming cost V 2 bases and J 4 bases; bases outside gene matches: 7. The CDR3 consists of 17 residues.

The rearrangement links TRBV14 to TRBJ2-1; D might be TRBD1 (6 bases). The CDR3 spans 15 residues. Germline CDR1 reads SGHDN; CDR2 reads FVKESK. With 2 bases removed from V and 7 bases from J, the gap between germline ends came to 15 bases. The CDR3 coding sequence is TGTGCCAGCAGCCAACGGTGGGGACAACGTAATGAGCAGTTCTTC. Residues: CASSQRWGQRNEQFF.

The chain recombines TRBV19 with TRBJ1-2; D may be TRBD1 (6 bases). Trimming removed 5 bases from V and 2 bases from J, with 9 bases in between. This CDR3 is built from 13 residues. Germline-derived CDR1 and CDR2 are LNHDA and SQIVND (reference sequence). CDR3: CASSDRPNYGYTF. The DNA of the CDR3 is TGTGCCAGTAGTGACAGGCCAAACTATGGCTACACCTTC.

This clonotype is a singleton in its sample. The V call is TRBV20-1, the J call TRBJ2-7, with 10 nucleotides matching TRBD2. Germline CDR1 reads DFQATT; CDR2 reads SNEGSKA (reference sequence). Germline trimming cut 0 bases from V and 2 bases from J; bases unmatched to any gene: 4. This CDR3 is 15 amino acids long. Here the CDR3 DNA reads TGCAGTGCTAGAGATAGCGGGAGGTTTACCTACGAGCAGTACTTC. Protein sequence: CSARDSGRFTYEQYF.

This clonotype was seen more than once but under ten times. The chain couples TRBV20-1 to TRBJ2-1; TRBD2 matches 11 bases. With V trimmed by 8 bases and J by 5 bases, 11 bases remained unmatched. The CDR3 contains 15 residues. Per the germline V gene, CDR1 is DFQATT and CDR2 is SNEGSKA (reference sequence). CDR3 amino acids: CSFSRGLADNNEQFF. CDR3 sequence (DNA): TGCAGTTTCAGCAGGGGACTAGCGGACAACAATGAGCAGTTCTTC.

The sample holds a few counts of this clonotype. The chain is built from TRBV9 and TRBJ2-7; D is ambiguous. The CDR3 runs 14 residues. Germline V gene data show CDR1 as SGDLS and CDR2 as YYNGEE. The V end was cut by 4 bases, the J end by 2 bases, with 13 bases between. This CDR3 reads CASSPRFGTYEQYF. The CDR3 DNA follows: TGTGCCAGCAGCCCCCGTTTTGGTACCTACGAGCAGTACTTC. Variable domain in full (rest from reference TRBV9 and TRBJ2-7): DSGVTQTPKHLITATGQRVTLRCSPRSGDLSVYWYQQSLDQGLQFLIQYYNGEERAKGNILERFSAQQFPDLHSELNLSSLELGDSALYFCASSPRFGTYEQYFGPGTRLTVT.

The V call is TRBV24-1, the J call TRBJ2-1, with 9 bases identical to TRBD1. Germline CDR1 KGHDR, CDR2 SFDVKD. The length of the CDR3 is 13 residues. V gave up 7 bases and J gave up 9 bases; unmatched junction bases: 6. The CDR3 region has the DNA TGTGCCACCAGGGGACAGGGAGGCGGTGAGCAGTTCTTC. It codes for CATRGQGGGEQFF.

This clonotype occurred a few times. V usage is TRBV6-1 and J usage is TRBJ2-5, with D unclear. The CDR3 runs to 14 residues. The germline V and J ends were trimmed by 6 bases and 7 bases, with 18 bases remaining between them. CDR1 and CDR2 (germline): MNHNS, SASEGT. CDR3 DNA sequence: TGTGCCAGCAGCGAGGTAGGAAGCCGAGGGACCCAGTACTTC. Protein: CASSEVGSRGTQYF.

The chain combines TRBV12-3 or TRBV12-4 with TRBJ1-4; possibly TRBD1 for D (5 bases). V was pared by 5 bases and J by 8 bases, with 18 bases between. This CDR3 comprises 15 residues. The CDR3 DNA is TGTGCCAGCAGTGTCACCCCGGGGCCTGGGGAAAAACTGTTTTTT. Amino acid sequence: CASSVTPGPGEKLFF.

This clonotype was seen only a few times. The chain couples TRBV6-1 to TRBJ2-1; D is ambiguous. Germline CDR1 MNHNS, CDR2 SASEGT. Trimming cost V 6 bases and J 3 bases, with 15 bases left between them. CDR3 size: 15 residues. CDR3: CASSLPDGRYNEQFF. CDR3 in DNA: TGTGCCAGCAGCCTCCCGGATGGCCGCTACAATGAGCAGTTCTTC.

The chain couples TRBV7-9 to TRBJ2-3; D remains ambiguous. V shed 5 bases and J shed 5 bases, with 11 bases lying between them. CDR1 is SEHNR and CDR2 is FQNEAQ in the germline V gene (reference sequence). The CDR3 contains 13 residues. This CDR3 reads CASSVKGKDTQYF. The CDR3 bases are TGTGCCAGCAGCGTAAAAGGGAAAGATACGCAGTATTTT.

The chain couples TRBV27 to TRBJ2-3, with D possibly being TRBD1 (5 bases). The CDR3 has 14 amino acids. Germline loops: CDR1 MNHEY, CDR2 SMNVEV (reference sequence). Trimming removed 2 bases at V and 1 base at J, with 7 bases between. The DNA for the CDR3 is TGTGCCAGCAGTTTAAAACAGGGCACAGATACGCAGTATTTT. Residues: CASSLKQGTDTQYF.